The rows below give T cell receptor beta chains drawn from one sample of a study of blood T cell repertoires in COVID-19. Clones were read by immunoSEQ multiplex PCR, and TCRdb kept only the in-frame ones, dropping some. The sample shows 95,000 to 100,000 clones, over 80% of them seen only once. Sequenced sample: peripheral blood. The origin of the receptors is a man aged 50-60 years with active COVID-19. The CDR3 runs from the conserved cysteine through the conserved F or W. A D gene is named only where the DNA matches it firmly. Some rows have no size entry. The others give once, few or many, or a class for an expanded clone.

j_call d_call clone_size v_call cdr3_nt cdr3_aa
TRBJ2-1 TRBD1 . TRBV19 TGTGCCAGTAGTCCTGGGACAGGGGGTCACAATGAGCAGTTCTTC CASSPGTGGHNEQFF
TRBJ2-5 . . TRBV19 TGTGCCAGTAGTATAGATCCGAGGTTAGCGGTAGAGACCCAGTACTTC CASSIDPRLAVETQYF
TRBJ2-7 . . TRBV7-3 TGTGCCAGCAGCTTAAATGGCATGGACGAGCAGTACTTC CASSLNGMDEQYF
TRBJ2-7 . . TRBV18 TGTGCCAGCTCACCACCCCGGACTGTCATAGGGTACGAGCAGTACTTC CASSPPRTVIGYEQYF
TRBJ2-5 TRBD2 . TRBV7-7 TGTGCCAGCAGCTTCTCCCCGGGACTAGCGGTCCAAGAGACCCAGTACTTC CASSFSPGLAVQETQYF
TRBJ2-1 TRBD1 . TRBV15 TGTGCCACCAGCAGGGGGGGAGGACAGGGAAGGCCGGGACCTTACAATGAGCAGTTCTTC CATSRGGGQGRPGPYNEQFF
TRBJ1-1 TRBD1 . TRBV28 TGTGCCAGCAGGTGGACAGGTGAAGCTTTCTTT CASRWTGEAFF
TRBJ2-7 . . TRBV4-1 TGCGCCAGCAGCCAAGGTGCCGGAGACTACTCCTACGAGCAGTACTTC CASSQGAGDYSYEQYF
TRBJ2-2 . . TRBV6-1 TGTGCCAGCAGTGTCTCCGGACTCCCGAACACCGGGGAGCTGTTTTTT CASSVSGLPNTGELFF
TRBJ2-5 . . TRBV12-5 TGTGCTAGTGCCCGGGGTCGGGGAGAGACCCAGTACTTC CASARGRGETQYF
TRBJ2-7 TRBD1 . TRBV27 TGTGCCAGCACCCCAGGACAGGGGCACGAGCAGTACTTC CASTPGQGHEQYF
TRBJ2-7 TRBD2 . TRBV25-1 TGTGCCAGCAGTGAACCGGGGACTAGCGTAGCTAACGAGCAGTACTTC CASSEPGTSVANEQYF
TRBJ1-2 TRBD1 . TRBV11-2 TGTGCCAGCAGCTTAGAGACCGGGACAGCTAACTATGGCTACACCTTC CASSLETGTANYGYTF
TRBJ2-1 . . TRBV5-4 TGTGCCAGCAGCTTGGGGGTTGGAGGCGAGCAGTTCTTC CASSLGVGGEQFF
TRBJ2-7 TRBD1 . TRBV24-1 TGTGCCACCAGTGTCGGACAGGATAGGTACGAGCAGTACTTC CATSVGQDRYEQYF
TRBJ1-5 TRBD1 . TRBV15 TGTGCCACCAGCACGGACAGGGGGCTTAGCAATCAGCCCCAGCATTTT CATSTDRGLSNQPQHF
TRBJ2-3 TRBD1 . TRBV15 TGTGCCACCAGCAAGGCCAACAGGGGGAGCACAGATACGCAGTATTTT CATSKANRGSTDTQYF
TRBJ2-7 TRBD2 few TRBV5-1 TGCGCCAGCAGCTTGCAAGCGGGAGAACCCTACGAGCAGTACTTC CASSLQAGEPYEQYF
TRBJ1-1 TRBD1 once TRBV5-1 TGCGCCAGCAGCTCCGGACAGGGGGGTAGGGAAGCTTTCTTT CASSSGQGGREAFF
TRBJ1-4 . . TRBV6-6 TGTGCCAGCAGTTATTCATCCGTAGGGGTGAATGAAAAACTGTTTTTT CASSYSSVGVNEKLFF
TRBJ2-1 TRBD1 . TRBV10-3 TGTGCCATCAGTGATGCCCCGGGACAGGGTCAAACCAATGAGCAGTTCTTC CAISDAPGQGQTNEQFF
TRBJ2-1 TRBD2 . TRBV4-2 TGTGCCAGCAGCCAAGGGGTCGCTAGCGGGAGCTACAATGAGCAGTTCTTC CASSQGVASGSYNEQFF
TRBJ2-1 TRBD2 . TRBV5-1 TGCGCCAGCAGCTGGTCTGGGGGACTAGCGATCAATGAGCAGTTCTTC CASSWSGGLAINEQFF
TRBJ2-1 . . TRBV5-1 TGCGCCAGCAGCCCCACCCGAGTCGGGGGTCTTCCCTCCTACAATGAGCAGTTCTTC CASSPTRVGGLPSYNEQFF
TRBJ2-1 . . TRBV18 TGTGCCAGCTCACCTGCAGCGGTGATTGGTCGAGATGAGCAGTTCTTC CASSPAAVIGRDEQFF
TRBJ2-1 TRBD2 . TRBV7-3 TGTGCCAGCAGCTTAATTCCCTCCTGGGAGGGCCAGTTAAATGAGCAGTTCTTC CASSLIPSWEGQLNEQFF
TRBJ1-5 . few TRBV19 TGTGCCAGTAGTGGTATGGGCGATCAGCCCCAGCATTTT CASSGMGDQPQHF
TRBJ2-7 TRBD2 . TRBV13 TGTGCCAGCAGCGGTCCCGGACTAGCGGGTTTCCACTCCTACGAGCAGTACTTC CASSGPGLAGFHSYEQYF
TRBJ1-2 . . TRBV5-1 TGCGCCAGCAGACGAGCACAGGGAACTGACCGGGAAGGCTACACCTTC CASRRAQGTDREGYTF
TRBJ2-1 . . TRBV30 TGTGCCTGGAGTGATGTAGTAGCAGTAAGTGAGCAGTTCTTC CAWSDVVAVSEQFF
TRBJ2-7 TRBD2 once TRBV6-6 TGTGCCAGCAGCTACCAGGGACTAGCGGGAGGAAGGAGCTCCTACGAGCAGTACTTC CASSYQGLAGGRSSYEQYF
TRBJ2-5 . . TRBV5-1 TGCGCCAGCAGCTTGGCCCCCGGGGAGACCCAGTACTTC CASSLAPGETQYF
TRBJ2-5 . . TRBV5-4 TGTGCCAGCAGCCCCGGAGGGGTACATCAAGAGACCCAGTACTTC CASSPGGVHQETQYF
TRBJ2-1 TRBD2 . TRBV20-1 TGCAGTGCTAGTGGGGGACTAGGCGAGAATGAGCAGTTCTTC CSASGGLGENEQFF
TRBJ2-2 TRBD1 . TRBV19 TGTGCCAGTACCCCGGACAGGGACGCCGGGGAGCTGTTTTTT CASTPDRDAGELFF
TRBJ2-5 . . TRBV5-4 TGTGCCAGCAGCTTTCCCCGAGAGACCCAGTACTTC CASSFPRETQYF
TRBJ2-1 . . TRBV5-1 TGCGCCAGCAGCGCCTCGATTGGACGGACGACAGACAATGAGCAGTTCTTC CASSASIGRTTDNEQFF
TRBJ2-4 TRBD2 . TRBV5-6 TGTGCCAGCAGAAGTAGCGGGGGATTAGCCAAAAACATTCAGTACTTC CASRSSGGLAKNIQYF
TRBJ1-6 . . TRBV9 TGTGCCAGCAGCTTAGTCTCCCAGAATTCACCCCTCCACTTT CASSLVSQNSPLHF
TRBJ2-7 TRBD2 . TRBV2 TGTGCCAGCAGTGTGAGTAGCGGGAGAGTAAACGAGCAGTACTTC CASSVSSGRVNEQYF
TRBJ2-7 TRBD2 . TRBV7-9 TGTGCCAGCAGCTTAGATCTAGCGGGAGGTCTCGGCGAGCAGTACTTC CASSLDLAGGLGEQYF
TRBJ2-5 . . TRBV3-1/TRBV3-2 TGTGCCAGCAGCCCCCAGGGGCAAGAGACCCAGTACTTC CASSPQGQETQYF
TRBJ2-7 TRBD2 . TRBV18 TGTGCCAGCTCACCACCGAACCGACGGGCGGGAGTAGTCTACGAGCAGTACTTC CASSPPNRRAGVVYEQYF
TRBJ2-7 . . TRBV27 TGTGCCAGCCGAAGGGGCAGCGAGCAGTACTTC CASRRGSEQYF
TRBJ2-3 TRBD1 . TRBV27 TGTGCCAGCAGTTTATACGGGCAGGGGGCGCGTGGAAATACGCAGTATTTT CASSLYGQGARGNTQYF
TRBJ1-5 . . TRBV9 TGTGCCAGCAGCGTTGAGACTAATCAGCCCCAGCATTTT CASSVETNQPQHF
TRBJ2-7 TRBD1 . TRBV10-2 TGCGCCAGCTCTGACAGGGGGCCCCTCTACGAGCAGTACTTC CASSDRGPLYEQYF
TRBJ2-3 . . TRBV7-6 TGTGCCAGCAGCTCAGGGGTTAGTGGACTCACAGATACGCAGTATTTT CASSSGVSGLTDTQYF
TRBJ1-1 . . TRBV5-4 TGTGCCAGCAGCGGCGGGGGGAACACTGAAGCTTTCTTT CASSGGGNTEAFF
TRBJ2-1 TRBD2 . TRBV11-3 TGTGCCAGCAGCTCCGGGACTAGCGAGAACAATGAGCAGTTCTTC CASSSGTSENNEQFF
TRBJ2-5 TRBD2 . TRBV6-1 TGTGCCAGCAGTGAAGAGGCTAGCGGGGGAGAGACCCAGTACTTC CASSEEASGGETQYF
TRBJ2-3 TRBD2 . TRBV28 TGTGCCAGCAGTTCCATTCTGACTAGCGGGAGTACAGATACGCAGTATTTT CASSSILTSGSTDTQYF